A few counts support the clone carrying this T cell receptor beta chain. V lost 6 bases, J lost 4 bases, and 12 bases lay in between. The CDR3 is made up of 13 amino acids. Unique molecular identifiers were present on cDNA, and template switching added a universal primer site. TCRdb independently ran MiXCR on the 5' RACE reads; one entry per CDR3 protein. The data hold around 1.7 million distinct CDR3 sequences, with about 30% observed a single time. The donor group consisted entirely of healthy Caucasians. The sample comes from a study of identical twins. This clonotype originated in a newborn girl in good health. The chain joins TRBV12-3 or TRBV12-4 to TRBJ1-2; no definite D call. Input material: cord blood. The CDR3 protein is CASSPGPVYGYTF. CDR3 sequence (DNA): TGTGCCAGCAGCCCCGGACCAGTCTATGGCTACACCTTC.